This T cell receptor (beta chain) was captured by sequencing in a study of blood T cell repertoires in COVID-19. Study information: COVID-19 samples collected from the United States, Italy and Spain covered acute and convalescent phases. Sample material is recorded as cDNA or gDNA derived from T cells, B-cell-depleted T cells, or PBMCs.

In the original workflow: Amplification with reference gene primers provided the estimates of nucleated cell counts. Using immunoSEQ multiplex PCR, the repertoire was profiled, and TCRdb retains in-frame clones only, with some absent. V and J calls plus clone size are reproduced from that table; the DNA served to infer D and trimming. The repertoire holds more than 75,000 clones, with approximately 86% as singletons. Only one count was recorded for this clone. Sequencing was performed on peripheral blood. The sequence was obtained from a woman in her 70s with acute or convalescent COVID-19.

CDR3 in DNA: TGTGCCAGCAGTGTCGGACAGGGGGCGGATACGCAGTATTTT. The encoded protein is CASSVGQGADTQYF. The chain links TRBV2 to TRBJ2-3, with TRBD1 matching 11 bases. This CDR3 has 14 residues. Germline lookup yields CDR1 SNHLY and CDR2 FYNNEI. Trimming took 4 bases from V and 6 from J; bases not matched to a gene: 3.